These 28 T cell receptor beta chains share one sample of origin, sequenced in a study of breast tumors, draining lymph nodes, adjacent tissues. Axillary draining lymph nodes of breast cancer patients supplied the node samples. TCRdb reprocessed the multiplex PCR reads via MiXCR and lists one record per CDR3 protein. The sample yields about 140,000 distinct CDR3 sequences, about 33% seen once. Sequenced input: axillary lymph node tissue. These receptors came from a female donor with breast cancer. Some clones in this sample may be carry-over from other donors' samples.

The gene calls are TRBV29-1 and TRBJ1-5, with D tentatively TRBD1 (5 bases). CDR3 length: 13 amino acids. Germline lookup yields CDR1 SQVTM and CDR2 ANQGSEA. Trimming shortened V by 8 bases and J by 5 bases, and 16 bases separated the two germline ends. The CDR3 nucleotides read TGCAGCTTGGAGGGGTCGGGTTATCAGCCCCAGCATTTT. It translates to CSLEGSGYQPQHF.

The chain uses TRBV6-5 and TRBJ2-2; no clear D. This CDR3 region has 13 residues. Germline values: CDR1 MNHEY, CDR2 SVGAGI. The V gene lost 9 bases and the J gene lost 6 bases, with 14 bases spanning the gap. Written as DNA, the CDR3 is TGTGCCAGTCGTACGTTAAGGGCCGGGGAGCTGTTTTTT. This gives the protein CASRTLRAGELFF.

About this clonotype itself: Since a much larger clone is just one base distant, this may be a read error. The genes are TRBV7-2 and TRBJ2-5, with 14 bases matching TRBD2. The junction had 14 bases not matched to a gene; V was cut back by 5 bases and J by 9 bases. Per the germline V gene, CDR1 is SGHTA and CDR2 is FQGNSA. The CDR3 loop spans 17 amino acids. The CDR3 DNA sequence: TGTGCCAGCAGCCCTCCTGGACTAGCGGGGGGTGGGGAGGCCCAGTACTTC. Amino acid sequence: CASSPPGLAGGGEAQYF.

As concerns this clonotype: This is likely a read error, given that the CDR3 carries no conserved phenylalanine or tryptophan at its end. The chain links TRBV30 to TRBJ1-3; no firm D call. Germline CDR1 reads GTSNPN; CDR2 reads SVGIG (reference sequence). The CDR3 length is 15 residues. The V end was cut by 4 bases, the J end by 1 base, with 14 bases between. In nucleotides, the CDR3 is TGTGCCTGGAATGTGGCTATCGCTTCTGGAAACACCATATATTCT. This translates into CAWNVAIASGNTIYS.

This clonotype was detected ten times or more. This chain links TRBV12-3 or TRBV12-4 with TRBJ1-2, with D hard to call. The CDR3 is 13 amino acids. The V gene lost 2 bases and the J gene lost 8 bases, with 12 bases spanning the gap. Here the CDR3 DNA reads TGTGCCAGCAGTTTAAAAACCGGCTACGGCTACACCTTC. It encodes CASSLKTGYGYTF.

Points on this clonotype: This may stem from a read error, because a much larger clone lies one nucleotide away. This chain joins TRBV6-5 and TRBJ1-4; D possibly corresponds to TRBD1 (5 bases). The V and J ends lost 5 bases and 0 bases respectively, with 10 bases between them. The germline V gene has CDR1 MNHEY and CDR2 SVGAGI. The CDR3 contains 15 residues. CDR3 bases: TGTGCCAGCAGTCACGAGACAGCAACTAATGAAAAACTGTTTTTT. It translates to CASSHETATNEKLFF.

This clonotype was seen many times. This rearrangement joins TRBV20-1 to TRBJ2-3; 7 nucleotides match TRBD1. With 5 bases clipped from V and 4 bases from J, the junction kept 3 bases outside the gene matches. Germline CDR1 is DFQATT and CDR2 is SNEGSKA (reference sequence). This CDR3 has 12 residues. CDR3: CSALGQPDTQYF. In nucleotides, the CDR3 is TGCAGTGCTCTGGGACAGCCAGATACGCAGTATTTT.

This clonotype was picked up one time. One junction end disagrees with the germline gene, perhaps due to a read error. V usage is TRBV7-2 and J usage is TRBJ1-5; the D gene is possibly TRBD1 (5 bases). The CDR3 sequence is 16 residues long. Looked up from germline, CDR1 is SGHTA and CDR2 is FQGNSA. This CDR3 is CASSLVPGNNNQPQHF. CDR3 in DNA: TGCGCCAGCAGCTTAGTCCCAGGGAATAACAATCAGCCCCAGCATTTT.

The genes are TRBV12-3 or TRBV12-4 and TRBJ1-3, with TRBD1 as a possible D gene (5 bases). This CDR3 contains 15 residues. V was trimmed by 5 bases and J by 8 bases, leaving 19 bases between them. The CDR3 region has the DNA TGTGCCAGCAGTACTCTTAACACCGGGGACGACACCATATATTTT. Translation: CASSTLNTGDDTIYF.

The sample holds many counts of this clonotype. In DNA, the CDR3 is TGTGCCAGCAGCCACGGGGGAGGTAATGAAAAACTGTTTTTT. Its translation: CASSHGGGNEKLFF. V gene TRBV6-2 or TRBV6-3 combines with J gene TRBJ1-4; tentatively, D is TRBD1 (5 bases). The length of the CDR3 is 14 residues. The germline V gene has CDR1 MNHEY and CDR2 SVGEGT. V was trimmed by 6 bases and J by 4 bases, leaving 12 bases between them.

This clonotype was picked up many times. The chain combines TRBV30 with TRBJ1-5; 8 bases match TRBD1. V trimming: 4 bases; J trimming: 3 bases; junction bases outside the gene matches: 5. CDR3 length: 14 residues. Germline CDR1 reads GTSNPN; CDR2 reads SVGIG (reference sequence). CDR3 sequence: CAWNPGGYNQPQHF. Here the CDR3 DNA reads TGTGCCTGGAATCCAGGGGGCTACAATCAGCCCCAGCATTTT.

The rearrangement uses TRBV2 and TRBJ2-7; D uncertain. This CDR3 region has 14 residues. V was pared by 2 bases and J by 2 bases, with 10 bases between. The germline V gene encodes CDR1 SNHLY and CDR2 FYNNEI. The CDR3 loop reads CASSENQPTYEQYV. DNA of the CDR3: TGTGCCAGCAGTGAAAATCAGCCCACCTACGAGCAGTACGTC.

This clonotype has a count of ten or more. The CDR3 bases are TGTGCCAGCAGTTCCCCGGGATGGGGTCAGTTCTTC. It yields the protein CASSSPGWGQFF. The chain carries TRBV6-5 and TRBJ2-1; possibly TRBD2 for D (5 bases). V was shortened by 4 bases and J by 13 bases, with 14 bases between the two germline ends. The germline gives CDR1 MNHEY, CDR2 SVGAGI. CDR3 length: 12 amino acids.

This clonotype was detected many times. The V call is TRBV6-1, the J call TRBJ2-2; D not certain. The CDR3 has 15 amino acids. Germline-derived CDR1 and CDR2 are MNHNS and SASEGT. The V gene lost 2 bases and the J gene lost 0 bases, with 7 bases spanning the gap. CDR3 sequence (DNA): TGTGCCAGCAGTGAATACGGTTCGAACACCGGGGAGCTGTTTTTT. This encodes CASSEYGSNTGELFF.

Turning to this clonotype: This clone may be a read error of a much larger clone one base away. V gene TRBV20-1 combines with J gene TRBJ2-6; no firm D call. The length of the CDR3 is 16 residues. Germline CDR1 is DFQATT and CDR2 is SNEGSKA (reference sequence). The CDR3 bases are TGCAGCCAATCCCCCGGGCCCTACTCTGCGGCCAACGTCCTGACTTTC. It codes for CSQSPGPYSAANVLTF.

This clonotype was detected many times. The rearrangement links TRBV19 to TRBJ2-3; 7 bases fit TRBD2. The CDR3 has 15 amino acids. Trimming removed 3 bases from V and 6 bases from J; junction bases left unmatched: 9. Germline values: CDR1 LNHDA, CDR2 SQIVND (reference sequence). The CDR3 DNA reads as TGTGCCAGTAGTATGCAAGCGGGGCATGGGGATACGCAGTATTTT. Amino acids: CASSMQAGHGDTQYF.

This clonotype occurred many times. The chain combines TRBV6-4 with TRBJ1-4, with a tentative D call TRBD1 (5 bases). CDR3 length: 14 residues. V lost 8 bases and J lost 6, with 16 bases in between. CDR1 MRHNA and CDR2 SNTAGT come from the germline V gene. The CDR3 spells CASPMRDGDEKLFF. The CDR3 DNA follows: TGTGCCAGCCCCATGAGGGACGGGGATGAAAAACTGTTTTTT.

This clonotype came up many times. V usage is TRBV6-4 and J usage is TRBJ2-7; a weak D match, TRBD2 (7 bases). Germline CDR1 and CDR2: MRHNA and SNTAGT. The ends were cut back, 6 bases at V and 3 bases at J, with 12 bases in the middle. The CDR3 runs 13 residues. The CDR3 reads CASRGGASYEQYF. CDR3 bases: TGTGCCAGCAGGGGGGGGGCCAGCTACGAGCAGTACTTC.

This clonotype was observed many times. The V and J genes are TRBV10-3 and TRBJ1-4, with a possible D match to TRBD1 (5 bases). The germline V gene has CDR1 ENHRY and CDR2 SYGVKD. The CDR3 length is 15 residues. With 8 bases removed from V and 5 bases from J, the gap between germline ends came to 18 bases. CDR3 bases: TGTGCCATCTCCCCCCAGTGGGGCGCAAATGAAAAACTGTTTTTT. It encodes CAISPQWGANEKLFF.

The chain uses TRBV19 and TRBJ1-4, with D hard to call. V shed 3 bases and J shed 6 bases, with 11 bases lying between them. The CDR3 runs 14 residues. Germline loops: CDR1 LNHDA, CDR2 SQIVND (reference sequence). The CDR3 bases are TGTGCCAGTAGTATCGCCGGCGGAGATGAAAAACTGTTTTTT. Encoded protein: CASSIAGGDEKLFF.

This clonotype was detected a few times. The J gene is TRBJ1-6, the V gene TRBV5-6, with a weak D call TRBD1 (6 bases). Per germline, CDR1 SGHDT and CDR2 YYEEEE. There are 16 residues in the CDR3. V shed 2 bases and J shed 11 bases, with 20 bases lying between them. The DNA for the CDR3 is TGTGCCAGCAGCTTCCGGGACACGGGTTTCCCCCCACCCCTCCACTTT. This gives the protein CASSFRDTGFPPPLHF.

The table lists this clonotype with many counts. The chain joins TRBV6-5 to TRBJ1-5; D not certain. The CDR3 covers 13 residues. Looked up from germline, CDR1 is MNHEY and CDR2 is SVGAGI. Trimming left V 0 bases short and J 4 bases short, with 4 bases between. The CDR3 reads CASSYSSNQPQHF. In nucleotides, the CDR3 is TGTGCCAGCAGTTACTCTTCGAATCAGCCCCAGCATTTT.

This clonotype was seen many times. The CDR3 region is CASSLRPGPSSGANVLTF. CDR3 DNA: TGTGCCAGCAGCTTAAGGCCGGGACCCAGCTCTGGGGCCAACGTCCTGACTTTC. The J gene is TRBJ2-6, the V gene TRBV7-8; D may correspond to TRBD1 or TRBD2 (5 bases each). Germline V gene data show CDR1 as SGHVS and CDR2 as FQNEAQ. CDR3 length equals 18 residues. The V end was cut by 2 bases, the J end by 0 bases, with 14 bases between.

There are a few counts of this clonotype. The rearrangement uses TRBV5-6 and TRBJ2-1, with D perhaps assigned TRBD1 or TRBD2 (6 bases each). This CDR3 comprises 12 residues. V lost 0 bases and J lost 12, with 10 bases in between. Germline V gene lookup returns CDR1 SGHDT and CDR2 YYEEEE. CDR3 amino acids: CASSLGGAPQFF. In DNA form, the CDR3 reads TGTGCCAGCAGCTTGGGGGGGGCCCCGCAGTTCTTC.

Ten or more counts support this clonotype. The V call is TRBV7-6, the J call TRBJ2-3; 15 bases are shared with TRBD2. This CDR3 spans 16 amino acids. The germline V gene encodes CDR1 SGHVS and CDR2 FNYEAQ. After removal of 4 bases from V and 6 bases from J, the junction contained 5 bases not matched to a gene. CDR3 coding DNA: TGTGCCAGCAGCTCGACTGGGACTAGCGGGGGGGATACGCAGTATTTT. This codes for CASSSTGTSGGDTQYF.

This clonotype was counted ten times or more. Possible read error: a much larger clone is one base away. V and J are TRBV9 and TRBJ1-6, with 9 nucleotides matching TRBD1. The CDR3 has 15 amino acids. Germline CDR1 is SGDLS and CDR2 is YYNGEE. This CDR3 is CASSVGRDRASPPHF. In nucleotides, the CDR3 is TGTGCCAGCAGCGTAGGTCGGGACAGGGCTTCACCCCCCCACTTT. The full variable domain, rest sourced from reference TRBV9 and TRBJ1-6, is DSGVTQTPKHLITATGQRVTLRCSPRSGDLSVYWYQQSLDQGLQFLIQYYNGEERAKGNILERFSAQQFPDLHSELNLSSLELGDSALYFCASSVGRDRASPPHFGNGTRLTVT.

In this sample, this clonotype turned up a few times. V gene TRBV7-8 combines with J gene TRBJ1-1; D unresolved. CDR3 length: 13 residues. The V end lost 1 base, the J end lost 5 bases, and 8 bases lay between the germline ends. CDR1 is SGHVS and CDR2 is FQNEAQ in the germline V gene. This chain's CDR3 is CASSLEAGTEAFF. DNA for the CDR3: TGTGCCAGCAGCTTAGAAGCGGGTACTGAAGCTTTCTTT.

This clonotype has at least ten counts. The genes are TRBV20-1 and TRBJ2-1, with TRBD2 matching over 12 bases. The CDR3 spans 14 residues. J gave up 8 bases and V 4 bases, and 6 bases lay outside the gene matches. Per the germline V gene, CDR1 is DFQATT and CDR2 is SNEGSKA (reference sequence). The chain's CDR3 is CSAIRASGGDEQFF. The DNA of the CDR3 is TGCAGTGCTATTAGGGCTAGCGGGGGGGATGAGCAGTTCTTC.